These T cell receptor beta chains were read from a single sample in a study of T cell responses to AZD1222 COVID-19 vaccine. Clones were read by immunoSEQ multiplex PCR, and TCRdb kept only the in-frame ones, dropping some. The table lists 95,000 to 130,000 clones, almost 95% of them singletons. The sample consisted of peripheral blood, taken 28 days after the second AZD1222 dose. Every receptor here comes from an adult who received the AZD1222 COVID-19 vaccine. Each CDR3 is given with its conserved first and last residue. A D gene is named only where the DNA matches it firmly. Clone size is stated in some rows and not others, as once, few, many or a class when expanded.

d_call j_call v_call clone_size cdr3_length cdr3_nt cdr3_aa
. TRBJ2-1 TRBV3-1/TRBV3-2 . 15 TGTGCCAGCAGCCAAGGGGGCTTATTAGGCAATGAGCAGTTCTTC CASSQGGLLGNEQFF
. TRBJ2-2 TRBV14 few 16 TGTGCCAGCAGCCCCCGTCTAGCGAGAAACACCGGGGAGCTGTTTTTT CASSPRLARNTGELFF
. TRBJ1-2 TRBV6-1 . 15 TGTGCCAGCAGTGAAGTACCGGGTGGGGGGTATGGCTACACCTTC CASSEVPGGGYGYTF
TRBD1 TRBJ2-5 TRBV15 . 13 TGTGCCACCAGCATAGGGACAGAAGAGACCCAGTACTTC CATSIGTEETQYF
. TRBJ1-6 TRBV5-1 . 14 TGCGCCAGCAGTTCTGTCGGAATTAATTCACCCCTCCACTTT CASSSVGINSPLHF
. TRBJ2-7 TRBV20-1 . 11 TGCAGTGCTACCAGCTCCTACGAGCAGTACTTC CSATSSYEQYF
TRBD2 TRBJ2-3 TRBV10-1 . 16 TGCGCCAGCAGTCCCATAGCGGGAGGGAGCACAGATACGCAGTATTTT CASSPIAGGSTDTQYF
. TRBJ2-1 TRBV19 . 14 TGTGCCAGTAGTATTTGGACTGACTACAATGAGCAGTTCTTC CASSIWTDYNEQFF
TRBD1 TRBJ2-1 TRBV27 . 13 TGTGCCAGCAGTTTCCGGGACAGGGATGAGCAGTTCTTC CASSFRDRDEQFF
. TRBJ2-2 TRBV13 . 13 TGTGCCAGCAGTGAGGGAAGGGGCGGGGAGCTGTTTTTT CASSEGRGGELFF
. TRBJ1-6 TRBV10-3 once 13 TGTGCCATCAGTAAGGGGGGGAATTCACCCCTCCACTTT CAISKGGNSPLHF
TRBD1 TRBJ1-5 TRBV18 once 15 TGTGCCAGCTCACCCCCCGACAGGGTGGGGCAGCCCCAGCATTTT CASSPPDRVGQPQHF
. TRBJ1-1 TRBV12-3/TRBV12-4 . 11 TGTGCCAGCGGTCTTAGAACTGAAGCTTTCTTT CASGLRTEAFF
TRBD1 TRBJ2-5 TRBV7-9 . 15 TGTGCCAGCAGCGTTCCGACAGGGGTAGGCGAGACCCAGTACTTC CASSVPTGVGETQYF
TRBD1 TRBJ2-4 TRBV19 . 12 TGTGCCAGTAGGCCGGGACAGGGTCTACGGTACTTC CASRPGQGLRYF
. TRBJ1-4 TRBV2 . 14 TGTGCCAGCAACCGACAAGCAACTAATGAAAAACTGTTTTTT CASNRQATNEKLFF
. TRBJ2-1 TRBV28 once 15 TGTGCCAGCAGTTTAGGTCCTAGCTTTAACAATGAGCAGTTCTTC CASSLGPSFNNEQFF
TRBD2 TRBJ2-2 TRBV19 . 15 TGTGCCAGTAAGAGCGGGGGACAAAACACCGGGGAGCTGTTTTTT CASKSGGQNTGELFF
TRBD2 TRBJ2-5 TRBV6-6 . 20 TGTGCCAGCAGCACCAAAGGGACTAGCGGGATAGGGGCCAGGCAAGAGACCCAGTACTTC CASSTKGTSGIGARQETQYF
. TRBJ2-3 TRBV6-5 . 15 TGTGCCAGCAGTTACGGGACCTCACCCACAGATACGCAGTATTTT CASSYGTSPTDTQYF
TRBD2 TRBJ2-1 TRBV5-1 . 16 TGCGCCAGCAGCTTGCGAACTAGCGGGTCTTACAATGAGCAGTTCTTC CASSLRTSGSYNEQFF
TRBD2 TRBJ2-5 TRBV11-2 few 13 TGTGCCAGCAGCCCCGGACTAGAAGAGACCCAGTACTTC CASSPGLEETQYF
. TRBJ1-2 TRBV18 . 14 TGTGCCAGCTCACCCCAAGTACAAAACTATGGCTACACCTTC CASSPQVQNYGYTF
. TRBJ1-1 TRBV28 once 14 TGTGCCAGCAGTCCGTTACAAGGGGGCACTGAAGCTTTCTTT CASSPLQGGTEAFF
. TRBJ2-7 TRBV4-1 . 13 TGCGCCAGCAGCCCCACGGGCCTGCGGGAGCAGTACTTC CASSPTGLREQYF
. TRBJ2-2 TRBV6-5 . 15 TGTGCCAGCAGTTACAAAGGCGGAGGCACCGGGGAGCTGTTTTTT CASSYKGGGTGELFF
. TRBJ2-4 TRBV5-1 . 15 TGCGCCAGCAGCTTGATAGAAAGAGCCAAAAACATTCAGTACTTC CASSLIERAKNIQYF
TRBD1 TRBJ2-7 TRBV30 . 13 TGTGCCTGGAGTACAGGGGAATTTTACGAGCAGTACTTC CAWSTGEFYEQYF
. TRBJ1-1 TRBV7-9 . 16 TGTGCCAGCAGCTCGAAGCACATCGACCACAACACTGAAGCTTTCTTT CASSSKHIDHNTEAFF
. TRBJ2-5 TRBV27 . 14 TGTGCCAGCAGTTTATCGGCGACCCAAGAGACCCAGTACTTC CASSLSATQETQYF
TRBD1 TRBJ1-2 TRBV27 . 17 TGTGCCAGCAGTTTACGACAGGGGGCGACCCGTACCTATGGCTACACCTTC CASSLRQGATRTYGYTF
. TRBJ2-1 TRBV6-2/TRBV6-3 . 12 TGTGCCAGCAGTACATGGACGGACTTTCAGTTCTTC CASSTWTDFQFF
TRBD1 TRBJ2-7 TRBV28 . 14 TGTGCCAGCAGTTCAGGACAGGGGGTTTACGAGCAGTACTTC CASSSGQGVYEQYF
TRBD1 TRBJ2-2 TRBV7-3 . 14 TGTGCCAGCAGCCGGACAGGGTCCACCGGGGAGCTGTTTTTT CASSRTGSTGELFF
. TRBJ1-6 TRBV2 few 16 TGTGCCAGCAGTGAAAGATTGGGTCCAACAAATTCACCCCTCCACTTT CASSERLGPTNSPLHF
TRBD1 TRBJ1-1 TRBV6-5 . 16 TGTGCCAGCAGTTACTCGACCGGACAGGTGAACACTGAAGCTTTCTTT CASSYSTGQVNTEAFF
. TRBJ2-2 TRBV18 . 14 TGTGCCAGCTCACCCGGGGGCGCGACCGGGGAGCTGTTTTTT CASSPGGATGELFF
. TRBJ1-2 TRBV19 . 12 TGTGCCAGTAGTTCACAGGGAGGAGGCTACACCTTC CASSSQGGGYTF
. TRBJ1-4 TRBV2 . 13 TGTGCCAGCAGTGGGGTGGGAAATGAAAAACTGTTTTTT CASSGVGNEKLFF
. TRBJ2-7 TRBV3-1/TRBV3-2 . 15 TGTGCCAGCAGCCGAAAAGACGAAAGCTCCTACGAGCAGTACTTC CASSRKDESSYEQYF
TRBD2 TRBJ2-1 TRBV7-9 few 16 TGTGCCAGCAGCTTAGCGCTAGCGGGTACCTACAATGAGCAGTTCTTC CASSLALAGTYNEQFF
. TRBJ1-3 TRBV5-8 . 15 TGTGCCAGCAGCTTGGTGCCGACAGTAAGCCACACCATATATTTT CASSLVPTVSHTIYF
. TRBJ1-1 TRBV11-3 . 13 TGTGCCAGCAGCTCTACCCCCGGAACTGAAGCTTTCTTT CASSSTPGTEAFF
TRBD2 TRBJ2-5 TRBV18 . 16 TGTGCCAGCTCACCACCGTTAAGGCTAGCGGGAGAGACCCAGTACTTC CASSPPLRLAGETQYF
TRBD2 TRBJ2-7 TRBV6-5 . 15 TGTGCCAGCAGGCCGGGGACTAGCGGGCTTTACGAGCAGTACTTC CASRPGTSGLYEQYF
. TRBJ2-1 TRBV7-3 . 15 TGTGCCAGCAGCTTAGTGGCGGGCAATATCAATGAGCAGTTCTTC CASSLVAGNINEQFF
. TRBJ1-1 TRBV6-1 once 15 TGTGCCAGCAGTGAGCACGGACACTTGGGCACTGAAGCTTTCTTT CASSEHGHLGTEAFF
. TRBJ1-5 TRBV28 . 14 TGTGCCAGCAGTTCCCCCAGTAGCAATCAGCCCCAGCATTTT CASSSPSSNQPQHF
TRBD1 TRBJ2-2 TRBV27 once 15 TGTGCCAGCAGTTCAACAGGGGGCGGCGGCGGGGAGCTGTTTTTT CASSSTGGGGGELFF
. TRBJ1-4 TRBV28 . 16 TGTGCCAGCAGTCCCCTTTCCAGGGTAACTAATGAAAAACTGTTTTTT CASSPLSRVTNEKLFF
. TRBJ2-1 TRBV19 once 13 TGTGCCAGTAGTATATGGGGCTACAATGAGCAGTTCTTC CASSIWGYNEQFF
. TRBJ2-7 TRBV7-9 . 15 TGTGCCAGCAGCTTAGCCCAGGGTCCCCCCTACGAGCAGTACTTC CASSLAQGPPYEQYF
. TRBJ2-3 TRBV2 . 14 TGTGCCAGCATGGGACCGACAGGCACAGATACGCAGTATTTT CASMGPTGTDTQYF
. TRBJ1-1 TRBV2 . 13 TGTGCCAGCAGTGACCAAGTGGGGCTGGAAGCTTTCTTT CASSDQVGLEAFF
. TRBJ2-1 TRBV5-1 . 13 TGCGCCAGCAGCTTGGGCGGATACAATGAGCAGTTCTTC CASSLGGYNEQFF
. TRBJ2-1 TRBV21-1 . 17 TGTGCCAGCAGCCCTCCGGGGGTTAGCGGGAGAAGGAATGAGCAGTTCTTC CASSPPGVSGRRNEQFF
TRBD2 TRBJ2-1 TRBV3-1/TRBV3-2 once 16 TGTGCCAGCAGCCAAGATGGGGCTAGCGGCCTACATGAGCAGTTCTTC CASSQDGASGLHEQFF
TRBD2 TRBJ2-7 TRBV4-1 few 16 TGCGCCAGCAGCCAAGATGAGTCCGCTAGCGGATACGAGCAGTACTTC CASSQDESASGYEQYF
. TRBJ1-1 TRBV5-1 . 16 TGCGCCAGCAGCTTGGCCAGAGGAAACATGAACACTGAAGCTTTCTTT CASSLARGNMNTEAFF